The T cell receptor beta chain described here comes from a study of CD8+CD57+ T cells in acquired aplastic anemia. Patients sequenced had flow cytometry evidence of CD8+CD57+ cell expansion. Among the patients, all had severe acquired aplastic anemia. The CDR3 has 13 residues. Per the germline V gene, CDR1 is MGHDK and CDR2 is SYGVNS. Deletions cut 5 bases from V and 5 bases from J, with 12 bases between. Profiling of TCR beta VDJ combinations and CDR3 sequences used genomic DNA as template. In TCRdb, the reads were re-called with MiXCR into one record per CDR3 protein. The sample shows roughly 290,000 distinct CDR3 sequences, about 50% of them seen only once.

Source material: sorted CD4+, CD8+, or CD8+CD57+ T cells (not recorded which) from PBMCs. The gene calls are TRBV25-1 and TRBJ2-5, with a weak D call TRBD1 (5 bases). The origin of this receptor is a human donor with aplastic anemia. The CDR3 DNA sequence: TGTGCCAGCAGTAGTCCAGGGCAGGAGACCCAGTACTTC. Its protein product is CASSSPGQETQYF.